These T cell receptor beta chains were read from a single sample in a study of glioma-infiltrating T cells. Each CDR3 protein gets one entry after TCRdb re-called the multiplex PCR reads with MiXCR. Here the sample spans under 200,000 distinct CDR3 sequences, approximately 30% being singletons. Sequencing was performed on glioma tissue, nonneoplastic brain tissue, or PBMCs (not recorded which). Every receptor here comes from a human donor with low-grade glioma or glioblastoma, undergoing nonglioma brain surgery, or in good health (not recorded which). The CDR3 runs from the conserved cysteine through the conserved F or W. D genes are given only for firm matches. A row's size may be missing; if present it is once, few, many or a size class.

J,size,D,V,CDR3,DNA
TRBJ1-6,many,TRBD1,TRBV5-4,CASSLDGQGGHSPLHF,TGTGCCAGCAGCTTGGATGGACAGGGTGGTCATTCACCCCTCCACTTT
TRBJ1-2,.,.,TRBV4-1,CASSQFLDRGFSGYTF,TGCGCCAGCAGCCAATTCCTGGACCGGGGCTTTAGCGGCTACACCTTC
TRBJ2-1,many,TRBD1,TRBV7-6,CASSPYRGEQFF,TGTGCCAGCAGCCCTTACAGGGGTGAGCAGTTCTTC
TRBJ1-4,many,.,TRBV7-2,CASSLGGLSNEKLFF,TGTGCCAGCAGCTTAGGGGGGCTATCCAATGAAAAACTGTTTTTT
TRBJ2-1,many,.,TRBV7-2,CASLLSGASYNEQFF,TGTGCCAGCTTGCTAAGCGGCGCGTCCTACAATGAGCAGTTCTTC
TRBJ2-7,.,.,TRBV13,CASSSPQGRSSYEQYF,TGTGCCAGCAGCTCGCCCCAGGGTAGGAGCTCCTACGAGCAGTACTTC
TRBJ1-1,.,TRBD1,TRBV6-4,CASRRGTGDTEAFF,TGTGCCAGCAGACGCGGGACAGGGGACACTGAAGCTTTCTTT
TRBJ2-7,.,.,TRBV6-2/TRBV6-3,CASSYSGGMVTIYNEQYF,TGTGCCAGCAGTTACTCAGGGGGAATGGTTACGATCTACAATGAGCAGTACTTC
TRBJ2-5,many,.,TRBV12-3/TRBV12-4,CASQGAGEETQYF,TGTGCCAGCCAAGGGGCAGGGGAAGAGACCCAGTACTTC
TRBJ2-3,many,.,TRBV6-6,CASSYLAALFTSTDTQYF,TGTGCCAGCAGTTACTTGGCGGCCCTTTTTACTAGCACAGATACGCAGTATTTT
TRBJ1-3,many,TRBD1,TRBV3-1,CASSRGQGWSSGNTIYF,TGTGCCAGCAGCCGGGGACAGGGATGGAGCTCTGGAAACACCATATATTTT
TRBJ2-5,many,TRBD2,TRBV7-2,CASSSSGTSGIRETQYF,TGTGCCAGCAGCTCTTCCGGGACTAGCGGGATACGAGAGACCCAGTACTTC
TRBJ1-5,.,.,TRBV3-1,CASSQSQNQPQHF,TGTGCCAGCAGCCAATCACAGAATCAGCCCCAGCATTTT
TRBJ1-1,many,.,TRBV28,CASSLPRTGNTEAFF,TGTGCCAGCAGTCTACCCCGGACGGGGAACACTGAAGCTTTCTTT
TRBJ2-3,many,TRBD2,TRBV14,CASSQSSGRMDTQYF,TGTGCCAGCAGCCAATCTAGCGGACGAATGGATACGCAGTATTTT
TRBJ1-2,many,.,TRBV6-6,CASSYEGNTNYGYTF,TGTGCCAGCAGTTACGAGGGAAACACTAACTATGGCTACACCTTC
TRBJ2-7,few,.,TRBV4-1,CASSPLSDYEQYF,TGCGCCAGCAGCCCATTATCGGACTACGAGCAGTACTTC
TRBJ2-1,.,.,TRBV6-1,CVSKTGNTNEQFF,TGTGTTAGCAAAACAGGGAATACCAATGAGCAGTTCTTC
TRBJ2-7,.,.,TRBV5-1,CASSLVSGSMDEQYF,TGCGCCAGCAGCTTGGTGTCGGGAAGTATGGATGAGCAGTACTTC
TRBJ1-2,.,.,TRBV7-9,CASSPGQNSGNYGYTF,TGTGCCAGCAGCCCCGGACAGAATTCGGGAAACTATGGCTACACCTTC